This TCR beta chain was sequenced during a study of metastatic and nonmetastatic thyroid tumors. Study-wide context: Comparative analysis of repertoires was undertaken across blood and tumor or nodule tissue obtained from malignant and benign thyroid patients.

General observations from the study: Reportedly, malignant thyroid tumors had significantly higher TCR beta diversity than benign nodules, in blood and tumor.

Germline V gene sequence: CDR1 SGHAT, CDR2 FQNNGV. The CDR3 has 15 residues. Each patient went into thyroid surgery without having received any treatment. Original methodology: Researchers built a distant-metastasis classifier for papillary thyroid cancer that drew on CDR3 differences across clinicopathological groups. TCRdb called clones again from the PCR reads with MiXCR. TCRdb, not the authors, supplied the V and J calls. Of more than 30,000 clones listed, roughly a fifth are singletons. With respect to this clone: The antigen is not known. The junction shows a germline mismatch at one end, possibly a read error.

The TCR comes from a female donor with papillary thyroid cancer or a benign thyroid nodule (not recorded which). Some clones in this sample may be carry-over from other donors' samples. The chain joins TRBV11-2 to TRBJ2-2; tentatively, D is TRBD1 (6 bases). The sequencing sample was made of blood. DNA for the CDR3: TGTGCCAGCAAAAGATGGTCAGGGGCCACCGGTGAGCTGTTTTTT. It encodes CASKRWSGATGELFF.